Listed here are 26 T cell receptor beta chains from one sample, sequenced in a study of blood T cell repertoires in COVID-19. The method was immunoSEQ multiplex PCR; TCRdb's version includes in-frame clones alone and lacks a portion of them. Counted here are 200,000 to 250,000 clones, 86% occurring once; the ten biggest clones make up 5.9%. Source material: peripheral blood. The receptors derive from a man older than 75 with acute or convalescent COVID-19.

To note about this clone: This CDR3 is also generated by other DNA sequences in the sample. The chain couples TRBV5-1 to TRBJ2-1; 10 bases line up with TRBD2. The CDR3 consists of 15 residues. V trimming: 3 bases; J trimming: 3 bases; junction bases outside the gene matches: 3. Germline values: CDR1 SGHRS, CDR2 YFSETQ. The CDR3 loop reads CASSSSGGSYNEQFF. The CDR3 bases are TGCGCCAGCAGCTCTAGCGGGGGTAGCTACAATGAGCAGTTCTTC.

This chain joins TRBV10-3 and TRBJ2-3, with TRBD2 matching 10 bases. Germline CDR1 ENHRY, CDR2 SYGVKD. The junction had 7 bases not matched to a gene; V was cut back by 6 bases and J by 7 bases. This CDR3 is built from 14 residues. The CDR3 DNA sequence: TGTGCCATCAGCCTAGCGGGAGATGGGAATACGCAGTATTTT. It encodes CAISLAGDGNTQYF.

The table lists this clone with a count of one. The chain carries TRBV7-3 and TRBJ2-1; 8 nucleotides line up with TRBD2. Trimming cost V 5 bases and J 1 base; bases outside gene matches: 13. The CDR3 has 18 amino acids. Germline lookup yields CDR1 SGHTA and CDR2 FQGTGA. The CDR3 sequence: CASSPQGGGGRSYNEQFF. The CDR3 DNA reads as TGTGCCAGCAGCCCACAAGGTGGGGGCGGGAGGTCCTACAATGAGCAGTTCTTC. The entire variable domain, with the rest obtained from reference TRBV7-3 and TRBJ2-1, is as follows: GAGVSQTPSNKVTEKGKYVELRCDPISGHTALYWYRQSLGQGPEFLIYFQGTGAADDSGLPNDRFFAVRPEGSVSTLKIQRTERGDSAVYLCASSPQGGGGRSYNEQFFGPGTRLTVL.

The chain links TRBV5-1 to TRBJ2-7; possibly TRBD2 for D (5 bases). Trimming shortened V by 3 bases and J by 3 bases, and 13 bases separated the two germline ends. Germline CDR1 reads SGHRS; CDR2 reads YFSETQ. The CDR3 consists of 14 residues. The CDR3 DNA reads TGCGCCAGCAGCTCAAGCGGAATCCGCTACGAGCAGTACTTC. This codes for CASSSSGIRYEQYF.

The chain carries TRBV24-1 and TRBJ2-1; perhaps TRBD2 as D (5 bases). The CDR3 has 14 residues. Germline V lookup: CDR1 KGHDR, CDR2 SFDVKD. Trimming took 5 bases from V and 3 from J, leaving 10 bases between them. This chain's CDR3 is CATSGEGGYNEQFF. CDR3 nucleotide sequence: TGTGCCACCAGTGGCGAGGGTGGCTACAATGAGCAGTTCTTC.

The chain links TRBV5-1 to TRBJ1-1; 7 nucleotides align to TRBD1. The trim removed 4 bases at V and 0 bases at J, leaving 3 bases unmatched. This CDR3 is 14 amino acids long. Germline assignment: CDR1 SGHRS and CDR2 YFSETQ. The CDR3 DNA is TGCGCCAGCAGCAGACAGGGCGTGAACACTGAAGCTTTCTTT. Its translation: CASSRQGVNTEAFF.

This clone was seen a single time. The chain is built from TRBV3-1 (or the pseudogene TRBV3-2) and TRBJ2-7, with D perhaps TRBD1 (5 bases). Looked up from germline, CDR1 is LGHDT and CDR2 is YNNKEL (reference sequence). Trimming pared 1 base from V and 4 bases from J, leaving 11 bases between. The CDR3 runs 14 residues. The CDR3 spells CASSQAPRAYEQYF. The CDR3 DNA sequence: TGTGCCAGCAGCCAAGCTCCCAGGGCTTACGAGCAGTACTTC.

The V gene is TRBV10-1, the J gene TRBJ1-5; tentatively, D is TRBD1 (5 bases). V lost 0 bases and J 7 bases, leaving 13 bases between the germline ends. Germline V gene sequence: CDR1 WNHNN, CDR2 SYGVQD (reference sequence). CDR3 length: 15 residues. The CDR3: CASSESEGAGQPQHF. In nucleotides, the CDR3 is TGCGCCAGCAGTGAGTCGGAAGGGGCAGGGCAGCCCCAGCATTTT.

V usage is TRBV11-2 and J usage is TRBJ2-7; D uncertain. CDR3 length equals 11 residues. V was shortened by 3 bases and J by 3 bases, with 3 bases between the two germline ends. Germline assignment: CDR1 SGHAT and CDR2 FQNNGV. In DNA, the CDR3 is TGTGCCAGCAGCTTCCACTACGAGCAGTACGTC. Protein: CASSFHYEQYV.

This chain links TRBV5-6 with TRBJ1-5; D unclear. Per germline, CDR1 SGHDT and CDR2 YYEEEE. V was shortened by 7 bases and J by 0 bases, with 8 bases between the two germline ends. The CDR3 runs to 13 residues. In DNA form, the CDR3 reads TGTGCCAGCGCCCGGGGTAGCAATCAGCCCCAGCATTTT. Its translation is CASARGSNQPQHF.

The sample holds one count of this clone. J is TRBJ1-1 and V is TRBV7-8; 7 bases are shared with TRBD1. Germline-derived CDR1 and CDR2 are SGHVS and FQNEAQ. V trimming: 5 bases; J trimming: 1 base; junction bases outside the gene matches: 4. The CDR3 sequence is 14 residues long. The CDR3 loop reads CASSLYRGNTEAFF. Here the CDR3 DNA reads TGTGCCAGCAGCCTCTACAGGGGGAACACTGAAGCTTTCTTT.

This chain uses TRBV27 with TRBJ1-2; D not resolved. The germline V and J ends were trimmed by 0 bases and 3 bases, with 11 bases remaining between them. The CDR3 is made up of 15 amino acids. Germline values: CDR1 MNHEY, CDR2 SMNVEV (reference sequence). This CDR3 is CASSLSGPDDYGYTF. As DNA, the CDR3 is TGTGCCAGCAGTTTATCTGGGCCCGACGACTATGGCTACACCTTC.

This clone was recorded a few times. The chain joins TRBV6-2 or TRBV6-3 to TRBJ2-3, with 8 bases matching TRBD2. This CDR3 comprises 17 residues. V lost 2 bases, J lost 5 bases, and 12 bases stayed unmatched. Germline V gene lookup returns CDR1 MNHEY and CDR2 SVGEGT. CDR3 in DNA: TGTGCCAGCAGTTACGATCCGGGACTAGGGGATGAAGATACGCAGTATTTT. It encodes CASSYDPGLGDEDTQYF.

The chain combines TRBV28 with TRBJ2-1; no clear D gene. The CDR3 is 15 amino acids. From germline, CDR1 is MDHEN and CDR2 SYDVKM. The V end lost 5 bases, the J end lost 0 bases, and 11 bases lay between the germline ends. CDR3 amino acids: CASSPGVTSYNEQFF. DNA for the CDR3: TGTGCCAGCAGTCCCGGAGTCACCTCCTACAATGAGCAGTTCTTC. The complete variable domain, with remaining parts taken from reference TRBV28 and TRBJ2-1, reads DVKVTQSSRYLVKRTGEKVFLECVQDMDHENMFWYRQDPGLGLRLIYFSYDVKMKEKGDIPEGYSVSREKKERFSLILESASTNQTSMYLCASSPGVTSYNEQFFGPGTRLTVL.

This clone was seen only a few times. The CDR3 spells CASTQIAGDTEAFF. The CDR3 DNA sequence: TGTGCCAGCACCCAAATAGCGGGTGACACTGAAGCTTTCTTT. The gene calls are TRBV7-9 and TRBJ1-1; D unresolved. V gave up 7 bases and J gave up 3 bases, with 15 bases separating them. The CDR3 has 14 amino acids. The germline V gene has CDR1 SEHNR and CDR2 FQNEAQ (reference sequence).

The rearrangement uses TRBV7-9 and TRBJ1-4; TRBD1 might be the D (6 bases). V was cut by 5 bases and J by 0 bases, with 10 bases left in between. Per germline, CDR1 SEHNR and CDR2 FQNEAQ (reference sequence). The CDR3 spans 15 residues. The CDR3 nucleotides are TGTGCCAGCAGCCCCGGGGACACAACTAATGAAAAACTGTTTTTT. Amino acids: CASSPGDTTNEKLFF.

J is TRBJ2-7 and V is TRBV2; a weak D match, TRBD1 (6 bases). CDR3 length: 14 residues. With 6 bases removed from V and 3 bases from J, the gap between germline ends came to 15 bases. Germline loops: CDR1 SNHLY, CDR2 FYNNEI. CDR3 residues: CASSLQGENYEQYV. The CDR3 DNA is TGTGCCAGCAGCCTACAGGGCGAGAACTACGAGCAGTACGTC.

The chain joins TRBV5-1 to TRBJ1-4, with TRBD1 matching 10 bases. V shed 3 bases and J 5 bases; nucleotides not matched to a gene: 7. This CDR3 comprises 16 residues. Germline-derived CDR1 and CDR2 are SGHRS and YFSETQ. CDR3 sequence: CASSSGTGASNEKLFF. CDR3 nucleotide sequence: TGCGCCAGCAGCTCCGGGACAGGGGCTTCGAATGAAAAACTGTTTTTT. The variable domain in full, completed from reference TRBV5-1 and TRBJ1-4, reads KAGVTQTPRYLIKTRGQQVTLSCSPISGHRSVSWYQQTPGQGLQFLFEYFSETQRNKGNFPGRFSGRQFSNSRSEMNVSTLELGDSALYLCASSSGTGASNEKLFFGSGTQLSVL.

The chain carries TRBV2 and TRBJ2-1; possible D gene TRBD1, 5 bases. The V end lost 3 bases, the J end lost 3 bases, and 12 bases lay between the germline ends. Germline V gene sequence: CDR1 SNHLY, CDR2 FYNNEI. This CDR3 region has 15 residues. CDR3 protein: CASSEGRVFYNEQFF. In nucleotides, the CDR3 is TGTGCCAGCAGTGAGGGCAGGGTCTTCTACAATGAGCAGTTCTTC. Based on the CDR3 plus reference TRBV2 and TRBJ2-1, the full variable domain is EPEVTQTPSHQVTQMGQEVILRCVPISNHLYFYWYRQILGQKVEFLVSFYNNEISEKSEIFDDQFSVERPDGSNFTLKIRSTKLEDSAMYFCASSEGRVFYNEQFFGPGTRLTVL.

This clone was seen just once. CDR3 residues: CASKQREGDQETQYF. The CDR3 coding sequence is TGCGCCAGCAAACAGCGGGAGGGCGACCAAGAGACCCAGTACTTC. V gene TRBV5-1 combines with J gene TRBJ2-5; 10 nucleotides align to TRBD2. The CDR3 is 15 amino acids. Per germline, CDR1 SGHRS and CDR2 YFSETQ. V trimming: 6 bases; J trimming: 0 bases; junction bases outside the gene matches: 5.

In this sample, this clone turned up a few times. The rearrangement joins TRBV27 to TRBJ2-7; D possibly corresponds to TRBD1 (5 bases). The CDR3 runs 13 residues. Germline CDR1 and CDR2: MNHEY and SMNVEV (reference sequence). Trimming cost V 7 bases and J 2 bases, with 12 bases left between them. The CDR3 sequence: CASKQVIPYEQYV. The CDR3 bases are TGTGCCAGCAAACAGGTAATACCCTACGAGCAGTACGTC.

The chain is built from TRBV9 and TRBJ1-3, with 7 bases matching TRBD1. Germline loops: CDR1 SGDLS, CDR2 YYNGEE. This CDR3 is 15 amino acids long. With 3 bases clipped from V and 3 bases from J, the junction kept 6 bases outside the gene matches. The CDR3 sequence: CASSATGQIGNTIYF. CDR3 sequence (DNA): TGTGCCAGCAGCGCCACGGGACAGATTGGAAACACCATATATTTT.

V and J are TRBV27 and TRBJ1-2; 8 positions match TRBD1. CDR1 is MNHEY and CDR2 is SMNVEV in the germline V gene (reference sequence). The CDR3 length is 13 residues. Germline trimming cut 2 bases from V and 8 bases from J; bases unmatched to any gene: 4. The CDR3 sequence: CASSLRAGGGYTF. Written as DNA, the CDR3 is TGTGCCAGCAGTTTAAGGGCAGGGGGCGGCTACACCTTC.

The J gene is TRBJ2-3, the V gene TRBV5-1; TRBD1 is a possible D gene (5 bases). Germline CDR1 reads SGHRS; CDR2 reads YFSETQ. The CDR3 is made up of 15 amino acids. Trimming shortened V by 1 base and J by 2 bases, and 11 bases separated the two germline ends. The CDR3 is CASSLQGSYTDTQYF. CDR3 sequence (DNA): TGCGCCAGCAGCTTGCAGGGATCATACACAGATACGCAGTATTTT.

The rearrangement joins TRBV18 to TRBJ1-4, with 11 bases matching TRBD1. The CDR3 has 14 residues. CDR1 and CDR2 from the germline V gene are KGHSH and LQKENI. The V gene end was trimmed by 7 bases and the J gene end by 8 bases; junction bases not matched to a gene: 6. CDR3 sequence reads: CASCRDRGNEKLFF. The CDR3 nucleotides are TGTGCCAGCTGCCGGGACAGGGGGAACGAAAAACTGTTTTTT.

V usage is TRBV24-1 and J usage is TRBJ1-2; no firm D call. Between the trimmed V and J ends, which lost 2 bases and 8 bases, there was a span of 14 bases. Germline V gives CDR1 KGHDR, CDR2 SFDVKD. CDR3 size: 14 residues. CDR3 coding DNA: TGTGCCACCAGTGATTATAACAGCCTCAGGGGCTACACCTTC. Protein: CATSDYNSLRGYTF.